These 10 T cell receptor beta chains were all obtained from the same sample, sequenced in a study of cytomegalovirus exposure and HLA in healthy donors. Vbeta (60) and Jbeta (13) primers were used in the PCR. The table came from immunoSEQ multiplex PCR; TCRdb's copy has only in-frame clones and leaves some out. The sample lists about 180,000 clones, approximately 80% occurring once. Sequencing was performed on PBMCs. All receptors come from a woman aged 25 to 39 in good health and CMV-seronegative.

The chain links TRBV7-3 to TRBJ2-3; 7 nucleotides match TRBD2. The CDR3 is 15 amino acids. Germline loops: CDR1 SGHTA, CDR2 FQGTGA. V dropped 5 bases and J dropped 4; count of bases not matched to a gene: 9. The CDR3 DNA is TGTGCCAGCAGCCCCGGGGTAGCGGGCGCAGATACGCAGTATTTT. Encoded protein: CASSPGVAGADTQYF.

The chain has TRBV25-1 and TRBJ1-5; D is unresolved. The CDR3 is 16 amino acids. CDR1 is MGHDK and CDR2 is SYGVNS in the germline V gene. V lost 4 bases and J 4 bases, leaving 17 bases between the germline ends. The CDR3 nucleotides read TGTGCCAGCAGTGCAGAGGGAGGGTCCGGGAATCAGCCCCAGCATTTT. As protein: CASSAEGGSGNQPQHF.

With regard to this clone: At one of its ends the junction is not consistent with the germline gene, which may arise from a read error. J is TRBJ1-1 and V is TRBV7-7; tentatively, D is TRBD1 (5 bases). Germline CDR1 SSHAT, CDR2 FNYEAQ (reference sequence). The CDR3 spans 13 residues. The CDR3 sequence: CASSSQENTEAFF. The CDR3, as DNA: TGTGCTAGCAGCTCACAGGAGAACACTGAAGCTTTCTTT.

This clone came up a few times. The chain is built from TRBV7-2 and TRBJ2-3; maybe TRBD1 (7 bases). V lost 5 bases and J 6 bases, leaving 18 bases between the germline ends. This CDR3 region has 15 residues. Germline V lookup: CDR1 SGHTA, CDR2 FQGNSA. CDR3 amino acids: CASSLRAGGLDTQYF. In DNA, the CDR3 is TGTGCCAGCAGCCTCAGGGCAGGGGGGTTGGATACGCAGTATTTT.

The rearrangement uses TRBV30 and TRBJ1-1; D call uncertain. Trimming removed 0 bases at V and 4 bases at J, with 9 bases between. The germline V gene has CDR1 GTSNPN and CDR2 SVGIG (reference sequence). The CDR3 spans 13 residues. CDR3 nucleotide sequence: TGTGCCTGGAGTGTACAAGAGGGCACTGAAGCTTTCTTT. It codes for CAWSVQEGTEAFF.

The chain recombines TRBV27 with TRBJ1-3, with TRBD1 matching 11 bases. This CDR3 contains 15 residues. V trimming: 3 bases; J trimming: 6 bases; junction bases outside the gene matches: 4. Germline lookup yields CDR1 MNHEY and CDR2 SMNVEV (reference sequence). The CDR3 loop reads CASSFPGQGVNTIYF. CDR3 coding DNA: TGTGCCAGCAGTTTTCCGGGACAGGGGGTAAACACCATATATTTT.

The genes are TRBV4-1 and TRBJ2-7; D may be TRBD2 (6 bases). Per germline, CDR1 MGHRA and CDR2 YSYEKL. Trimming left V 4 bases short and J 2 bases short, with 15 bases between. The CDR3 is made up of 15 amino acids. CDR3 DNA sequence: TGCGCCAGCAGCCTAGGAGGGACTTATACCTACGAGCAGTACTTC. The encoded protein is CASSLGGTYTYEQYF.

This chain links TRBV18 with TRBJ1-5; 8 bases map to TRBD1. The junction had 5 bases not matched to a gene; V was cut back by 4 bases and J by 3 bases. Germline assignment: CDR1 KGHSH and CDR2 LQKENI. The CDR3 has 15 amino acids. This chain's CDR3 is CASSRTGNDNQPQHF. The CDR3 nucleotides are TGTGCCAGCTCACGGACAGGGAACGACAATCAGCCCCAGCATTTT.

The chain employs TRBV9 and TRBJ1-5, with D tentatively TRBD1 (5 bases). V lost 2 bases and J lost 1, with 7 bases in between. Germline V gene sequence: CDR1 SGDLS, CDR2 YYNGEE. This CDR3 spans 14 amino acids. The CDR3 DNA sequence: TGTGCCAGCAGCGTCGGACAAAGCAATCAGCCCCAGCATTTT. Translated, it gives CASSVGQSNQPQHF.

This clone was observed a few times. The chain has TRBV7-6 and TRBJ2-7, with TRBD1 matching 7 bases. CDR3 length: 13 amino acids. Per germline, CDR1 SGHVS and CDR2 FNYEAQ. The V gene end was trimmed by 5 bases and the J gene end by 7 bases; junction bases not matched to a gene: 8. The CDR3: CASSVGQTTEQYF. The CDR3 DNA is TGTGCCAGCAGCGTGGGACAGACTACGGAGCAGTACTTC.